This paragraph reports one TCR beta chain. This specimen belongs to a study of blood T cells in healthy people across ages. The wider study: For every two T cells, template switching captured about one barcoded beta molecule.

Isolation per sample recovered at least 6 million PBMCs. Combining a sample-barcoded 5' primer with a J-beta primer mix, a second PCR ran for about 7 to 11 cycles. TCRdb used MiXCR to reprocess the 5' RACE reads, holding one entry per CDR3 protein. Among about 1.1 million distinct CDR3 sequences listed, more than 30% were seen once. In germline, CDR1 is SQVTM, CDR2 ANQGSEA. Trimming took 5 bases from V and 0 from J; bases not matched to a gene: 5. The length of the CDR3 is 15 residues. The chain uses TRBV29-1 and TRBJ1-4, with 8 bases identical to TRBD1. This receptor was obtained from a man between 18 and 29 years old in good health. Sequenced input: blood. CDR3 region: CSVRTGITTNEKLFF. The CDR3 DNA follows: TGCAGCGTTAGGACAGGGATAACAACTAATGAAAAACTGTTTTTT.